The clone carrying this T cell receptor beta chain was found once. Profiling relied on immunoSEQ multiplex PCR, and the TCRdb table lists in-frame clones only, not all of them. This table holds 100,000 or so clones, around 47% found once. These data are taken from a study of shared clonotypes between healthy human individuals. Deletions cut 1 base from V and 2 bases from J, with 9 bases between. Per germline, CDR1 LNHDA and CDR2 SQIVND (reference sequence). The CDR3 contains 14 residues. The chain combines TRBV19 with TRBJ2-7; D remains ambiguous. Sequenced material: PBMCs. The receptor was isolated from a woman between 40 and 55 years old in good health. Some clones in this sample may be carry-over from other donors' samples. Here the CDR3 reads CASSIGARTYEQYF. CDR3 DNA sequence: TGTGCCAGTAGTATAGGCGCAAGGACCTACGAGCAGTACTTC.